The clone carrying this T cell receptor (beta chain) was seen at least ten times. The antigen remains undetermined. This sample was taken from a study of T-cell reconstitution after alpha-beta-depleted transplantation in children. Germline CDR1 and CDR2: DFQATT and SNEGSKA (reference sequence). The CDR3 spans 16 residues. Trimming took 0 bases from V and 4 from J; bases not matched to a gene: 6. As it was prepared, the TCRbeta library received unique molecular identifiers. TCRdb re-called the PCR reads through MiXCR, storing one row per CDR3 protein. The data contain about 590,000 distinct CDR3 sequences, roughly 13% of them singletons. The study, taken as a whole, reports: For some patients, TCRbeta diversity was high at day 60 because of recipient T cells and thymic progenitors that survived. Fresh T-cell production supplied most of the T-cell counts and diversity seen one year after transplant. It was reported that alpha-beta T cells came from several hundred expanded graft clones (about two months after transplant).

This specimen consisted of PBMCs, mostly from graft donor cells, obtained 360 days after TCRalphabeta/CD19-depleted stem cell transplant. The chain combines TRBV20-1 with TRBJ1-1, with 12 bases that match TRBD1. This TCR derives from a male patient aged 10 to 17 who had a stem cell transplant for acute myeloid leukemia, so the T cells may come from the graft donor. CDR3 protein: CSAREGTGGRGTEAFF. In nucleotides, the CDR3 is TGCAGTGCTAGAGAAGGGACAGGGGGCCGGGGCACTGAAGCTTTCTTT.